A single sample is the source of the 21 T cell receptor beta chains below, sequenced in a study of PD-1 blockade in classical Hodgkin lymphoma. TCRdb keeps only in-frame clones here, not all; method: immunoSEQ multiplex PCR. This sample has around 31,000 clones, with 81% found just once. Time point denoted: cycle 4 day 1 (C4D1), after about 6 weeks of nivolumab. No patient escaped relapse after autologous stem cell transplantation, and brentuximab vedotin exposure varied. Specimen: peripheral blood mononuclear cells (PBMCs), collected before the fourth cycle of nivolumab. These receptors originate from a human donor with classical Hodgkin lymphoma.

In this sample, this clone turned up once. This chain uses TRBV28 with TRBJ1-5; the D gene is possibly TRBD1 (5 bases). This CDR3 spans 18 amino acids. Trimming took 5 bases from V and 5 from J, leaving 25 bases between them. CDR1 is MDHEN and CDR2 is SYDVKM in the germline V gene. CDR3 bases: TGTGCCAGCAGTCCTGGCTCACTCGGGGCCGGGGCGGATCAGCCCCAGCATTTT. Translated, it gives CASSPGSLGAGADQPQHF.

This clone has only a few counts. The chain links TRBV28 to TRBJ1-2; no clear D gene. Germline V gene data show CDR1 as MDHEN and CDR2 as SYDVKM. This CDR3 is built from 14 residues. The V end lost 4 bases, the J end lost 4 bases, and 13 bases lay between the germline ends. DNA of the CDR3: TGTGCCAGCAGTTCCGCCCGTAGGCGCTATGGCTACACCTTC. It yields the protein CASSSARRRYGYTF.

J is TRBJ2-3 and V is TRBV19; 8 bases fit TRBD2. The CDR3 spans 17 residues. Germline loops: CDR1 LNHDA, CDR2 SQIVND (reference sequence). The V gene end was trimmed by 3 bases and the J gene end by 4 bases; junction bases not matched to a gene: 12. The DNA of the CDR3 is TGTGCCAGTAGTATGTATGGACTAGCCCTCGGCGCAGATACGCAGTATTTT. As protein: CASSMYGLALGADTQYF.

The chain has TRBV5-4 and TRBJ2-6; 10 bases are shared with TRBD1. The CDR3 sequence is 19 residues long. V lost 4 bases, J lost 4 bases, and 14 bases stayed unmatched. Germline CDR1 and CDR2: SGHNT and YYREEE (reference sequence). This CDR3 is CASSRNAGTGETGANVLTF. The CDR3 DNA reads as TGTGCCAGCAGCCGCAACGCCGGGACAGGGGAAACCGGGGCCAACGTCCTGACTTTC.

In its sample, this clone was seen a few times. This chain connects TRBV18 to TRBJ1-1; D is unclear. This CDR3 is built from 15 residues. Trimming removed 2 bases at V and 0 bases at J, with 10 bases between. Germline CDR1 and CDR2: KGHSH and LQKENI. CDR3 sequence: CASSPATVMNTEAFF. CDR3 nucleotides: TGTGCCAGCTCACCAGCAACAGTAATGAACACTGAAGCTTTCTTT.

The chain links TRBV5-4 to TRBJ2-2; no clear D. CDR3 size: 14 residues. CDR1 is SGHNT and CDR2 is YYREEE in the germline V gene (reference sequence). Trimming shortened V by 2 bases and J by 5 bases, and 10 bases separated the two germline ends. Here the CDR3 DNA reads TGTGCCAGCAGCTTCGGGCGTTCAACCGGGGAGCTGTTTTTT. This codes for CASSFGRSTGELFF. The entire variable domain, with the rest obtained from reference TRBV5-4 and TRBJ2-2, is as follows: ETGVTQSPTHLIKTRGQQVTLRCSSQSGHNTVSWYQQALGQGPQFIFQYYREEENGRGNFPPRFSGLQFPNYSSELNVNALELDDSALYLCASSFGRSTGELFFGEGSRLTVL.

The rearrangement uses TRBV18 and TRBJ2-2; 7 bases agree with TRBD2. The CDR3 has 16 residues. The V segment lost 2 bases and the J segment 4 bases; nucleotides outside the gene matches: 7. Germline CDR1 KGHSH, CDR2 LQKENI. CDR3 sequence (DNA): TGTGCCAGCTCACCAGCGGGGGTCGGTGGCACCGGGGAGCTGTTTTTT. It specifies CASSPAGVGGTGELFF.

This clone was observed once. The J gene is TRBJ1-4, the V gene TRBV7-9; no clear D. Germline V gene data show CDR1 as SEHNR and CDR2 as FQNEAQ (reference sequence). CDR3 length equals 18 residues. V was shortened by 5 bases and J by 8 bases, with 27 bases between the two germline ends. The CDR3 loop reads CASSPPGPTVESGEKLFF. The CDR3 DNA reads TGTGCCAGCAGCCCGCCCGGTCCTACCGTAGAGAGTGGAGAAAAACTGTTTTTT. The full variable domain, completed using reference TRBV7-9 and TRBJ1-4, is DTGVSQNPRHKITKRGQNVTFRCDPISEHNRLYWYRQTLGQGPEFLTYFQNEAQLEKSRLLSDRFSAERPKGSFSTLEIQRTEQGDSAMYLCASSPPGPTVESGEKLFFGSGTQLSVL.

This chain uses TRBV27 with TRBJ1-5; D gene unclear. In germline, CDR1 is MNHEY, CDR2 SMNVEV (reference sequence). The CDR3 extends over 13 amino acids. Between the trimmed V and J ends, which lost 5 bases and 6 bases, there was a span of 11 bases. The CDR3, as DNA: TGTGCCAGCAGTGACCGACTGCTTCAGCCCCAGCATTTT. It translates to CASSDRLLQPQHF.

This chain connects TRBV29-1 to TRBJ2-7, with 7 bases matching TRBD1. CDR1 and CDR2 from the germline V gene are SQVTM and ANQGSEA. The V segment lost 7 bases and the J segment 6 bases; nucleotides outside the gene matches: 12. The CDR3 consists of 13 residues. In DNA form, the CDR3 reads TGCAGCGCTGGCTTGACAGGGTTGGGCGAGCAGTACTTC. Protein sequence: CSAGLTGLGEQYF.

The chain combines TRBV6-1 with TRBJ1-3, with D tentatively TRBD1 (6 bases). Between the trimmed V and J ends, which lost 2 bases and 1 base, there was a span of 9 bases. The CDR3 runs 15 residues. The germline CDR1 and CDR2 sequences are MNHNS and SASEGT. The CDR3 sequence is CASSERGGSGNTIYF. CDR3 coding DNA: TGTGCCAGCAGTGAAAGAGGGGGATCTGGAAACACCATATATTTT.

The chain joins TRBV5-4 to TRBJ1-2; D ambiguous. Looked up from germline, CDR1 is SGHNT and CDR2 is YYREEE (reference sequence). The CDR3 is 14 residues long. V lost 1 base and J 4 bases, leaving 11 bases between the germline ends. CDR3 sequence: CASSLTADIYGYTF. As DNA, the CDR3 is TGTGCCAGCAGCTTGACTGCTGATATCTATGGCTACACCTTC.

The V call is TRBV4-3, the J call TRBJ2-7; D may correspond to TRBD1 or TRBD2 (5 bases each). The V end lost 4 bases, the J end lost 7 bases, and 23 bases lay between the germline ends. CDR3 size: 16 residues. In germline, CDR1 is LGHNA, CDR2 YSLEER. CDR3 bases: TGCGCCAGCAGCCCCGGGGCTAGCAGAGACCCTCGGGAGCAGTACTTC. As protein: CASSPGASRDPREQYF.

The CDR3 is CASSFLSSYGASHNEQFF. The DNA of the CDR3 is TGTGCCAGCAGCTTTTTAAGTTCTTACGGGGCATCCCACAATGAGCAGTTCTTC. The gene calls are TRBV11-2 and TRBJ2-1; D tentatively reads TRBD1 or TRBD2 (5 bases each). V lost 3 bases to trimming and J lost 5 bases, with 23 bases between them. Germline V lookup: CDR1 SGHAT, CDR2 FQNNGV. The CDR3 spans 18 residues.

V gene TRBV7-2 combines with J gene TRBJ1-5, with D maybe TRBD1 (5 bases). Germline lookup yields CDR1 SGHTA and CDR2 FQGNSA. The CDR3 loop spans 15 amino acids. V was cut by 5 bases and J by 7 bases, with 18 bases left in between. CDR3 DNA sequence: TGTGCCAGCAGCCGACGCGGGACCTCAGGGCAGCCCCAGCATTTT. Amino acid sequence: CASSRRGTSGQPQHF.

The chain uses TRBV7-6 and TRBJ1-2, with 8 bases matching TRBD1. This CDR3 spans 14 amino acids. Unmatched junction bases numbered 6, after V lost 1 base and J lost 8 bases. Germline V gene sequence: CDR1 SGHVS, CDR2 FNYEAQ. The DNA of the CDR3 is TGTGCCAGCAGCTTAGAGCGGACAGGGTTAGGCTACACCTTC. Translation: CASSLERTGLGYTF. The full variable domain, rest sourced from reference TRBV7-6 and TRBJ1-2, is GAGVSQSPRYKVTKRGQDVALRCDPISGHVSLYWYRQALGQGPEFLTYFNYEAQQDKSGLPNDRFSAERPEGSISTLTIQRTEQRDSAMYRCASSLERTGLGYTFGSGTRLTVV.

The chain couples TRBV11-2 to TRBJ2-7; 9 bases are shared with TRBD2. The CDR3 runs to 15 residues. In germline, CDR1 is SGHAT, CDR2 FQNNGV. Trimming took 0 bases from V and 4 from J; bases not matched to a gene: 4. The CDR3, as DNA: TGTGCCAGCAGCTTAGATAGCGGGAGTTGGTACGAGCAGTACTTC. As protein: CASSLDSGSWYEQYF.

This rearrangement joins TRBV11-3 to TRBJ1-2, with D unclear. Trimming took 1 base from V and 4 from J, leaving 13 bases between them. Germline lookup yields CDR1 SGHNT and CDR2 YENEEA. The CDR3 is 15 amino acids. The CDR3 coding sequence is TGTGCCAGCAGCTTAGGACGTCTGGGAGCCTATGGCTACACCTTC. It is translated as CASSLGRLGAYGYTF.

V is TRBV9 and J is TRBJ1-2; 7 bases fit TRBD1. Germline-derived CDR1 and CDR2 are SGDLS and YYNGEE. The CDR3 has 17 residues. The junction had 14 bases not matched to a gene; V was cut back by 3 bases and J by 3 bases. In DNA, the CDR3 is TGTGCCAGCAGCGAGACCACCCAGGGGGATACCGACTATGGCTACACCTTC. Protein product: CASSETTQGDTDYGYTF.

This chain connects TRBV19 to TRBJ1-4; no clear D. Between the trimmed V and J ends, which lost 1 base and 8 bases, there was a span of 5 bases. The length of the CDR3 is 12 residues. In germline, CDR1 is LNHDA, CDR2 SQIVND (reference sequence). The CDR3 DNA reads TGTGCCAGTAGTATAGCAGGCGAAAAACTGTTTTTT. Translated, it gives CASSIAGEKLFF.

V gene TRBV11-2 combines with J gene TRBJ2-1; D may match TRBD1 or TRBD2 (5 bases each). CDR3 length equals 13 residues. V lost 5 bases, J lost 6 bases, and 11 bases lay in between. From germline, CDR1 is SGHAT and CDR2 FQNNGV. DNA for the CDR3: TGTGCCAGCAGCGGGGACGTCCCCAATGAGCAGTTCTTC. Its translation: CASSGDVPNEQFF.